This TCR beta chain was recovered during a study of blood T cells in healthy people across ages. The study's findings and limits: The authors considered diversity estimates from one million T cells to be underestimates. With naive T cell percentage, TCR beta diversity showed a strong correlation.

On this clonotype itself: The antigen is undetermined.

The use of a sample-barcoded 5' primer and a J-beta primer mix characterized a second PCR of 7 to 11 cycles. TCRdb reanalysed the 5' RACE reads using MiXCR and keeps one entry per CDR3 protein. The profile shows about 1.1 million distinct CDR3 sequences, around two fifths of them singletons. CDR1 ENHRY and CDR2 SYGVKD come from the germline V gene. V was cut by 3 bases and J by 7 bases, with 10 bases left in between. The CDR3 spans 12 residues. The sample taken for sequencing was blood. V is TRBV10-3 and J is TRBJ2-7; no clear D. The source of this sequence is a man aged 18 to 30 in good health. CDR3 bases: TGTGCCATCAGTGACCGGTACGATGAGCAGTACTTC. This gives the protein CAISDRYDEQYF.